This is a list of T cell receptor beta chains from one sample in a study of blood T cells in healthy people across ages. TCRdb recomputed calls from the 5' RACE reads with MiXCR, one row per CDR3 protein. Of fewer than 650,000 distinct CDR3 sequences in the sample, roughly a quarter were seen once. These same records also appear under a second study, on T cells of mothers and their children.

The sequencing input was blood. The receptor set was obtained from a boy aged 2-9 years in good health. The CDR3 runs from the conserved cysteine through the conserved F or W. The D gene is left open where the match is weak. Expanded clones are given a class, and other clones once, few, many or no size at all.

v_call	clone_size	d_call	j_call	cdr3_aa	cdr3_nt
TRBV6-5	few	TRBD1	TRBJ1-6	CASYRDRGSPLHF	TGTGCCAGCTATCGCGACAGGGGCTCACCCCTCCACTTT
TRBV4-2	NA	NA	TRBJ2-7	CASSQETRVTYEQYF	TGTGCCAGCAGCCAAGAGACCAGGGTCACCTACGAGCAGTACTTC
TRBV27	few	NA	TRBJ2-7	CASSFGGPYRETYEQYF	TGTGCCAGCAGTTTTGGTGGCCCCTACAGGGAGACCTACGAGCAGTACTTC
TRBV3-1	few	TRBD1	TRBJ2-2	CASSRSGTGTGELFF	TGTGCCAGCAGCCGCTCCGGGACAGGGACCGGGGAGCTGTTTTTT
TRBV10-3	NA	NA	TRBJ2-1	CAIKEGESYNEQFF	TGTGCCATCAAGGAGGGAGAATCCTACAATGAGCAGTTCTTC
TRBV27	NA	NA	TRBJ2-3	CASSVQDTDTQYF	TGTGCCAGCAGTGTACAGGATACAGATACGCAGTATTTT
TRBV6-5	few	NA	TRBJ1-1	CASRRQPVTEAFF	TGTGCCAGCAGACGACAGCCGGTGACTGAAGCTTTCTTT
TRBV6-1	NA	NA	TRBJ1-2	CASSASPFVGYTF	TGTGCCAGCAGTGCTTCACCGTTCGTAGGCTACACCTTC
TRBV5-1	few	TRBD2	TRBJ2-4	CASSLELAGGKVAKNIQYF	TGCGCCAGCAGCTTAGAACTAGCGGGGGGGAAAGTAGCCAAAAACATTCAGTACTTC
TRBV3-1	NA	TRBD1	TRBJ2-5	CASSQEGGTGVETQYF	TGTGCCAGCAGCCAAGAAGGAGGGACAGGGGTTGAGACCCAGTACTTC
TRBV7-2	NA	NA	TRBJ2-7	CASSHVPNYEQYF	TGTGCCAGCAGCCACGTCCCAAACTACGAGCAGTACTTC
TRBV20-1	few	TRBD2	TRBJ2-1	CSASRGSGGLDEQFF	TGCAGTGCTTCCCGGGGTAGCGGGGGGTTGGATGAGCAGTTCTTC
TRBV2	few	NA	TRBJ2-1	CASSEALWASRGNEQFF	TGTGCCAGCAGTGAAGCGCTTTGGGCTAGCCGGGGAAATGAGCAGTTCTTC
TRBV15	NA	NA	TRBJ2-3	CATHSGSTDTQYF	TGTGCCACCCACTCAGGGAGCACAGATACGCAGTATTTT
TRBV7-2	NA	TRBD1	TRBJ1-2	CASSGQTGGDGYTF	TGTGCCAGCAGCGGCCAGACAGGGGGCGATGGCTACACCTTC
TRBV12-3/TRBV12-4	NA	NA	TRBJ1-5	CASSFNSPNQPQHF	TGTGCCAGCAGTTTTAACAGCCCCAATCAGCCCCAGCATTTT
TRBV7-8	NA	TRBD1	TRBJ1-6	CASSLGAGGVGNSPLHF	TGTGCCAGCAGCTTAGGGGCAGGGGGAGTCGGGAATTCACCCCTCCACTTT
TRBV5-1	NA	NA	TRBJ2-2	CASSLVIRGARTGELFF	TGCGCCAGCAGCTTGGTGATCAGGGGCGCGAGAACCGGGGAGCTGTTTTTT
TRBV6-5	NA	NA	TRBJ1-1	CASVHPGGMNTEAFF	TGTGCCAGCGTCCACCCCGGGGGGATGAACACTGAAGCTTTCTTT
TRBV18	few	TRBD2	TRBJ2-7	CASSPNGRGYEQYF	TGTGCCAGCTCACCAAACGGGAGGGGGTACGAGCAGTACTTC
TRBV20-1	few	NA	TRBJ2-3	CSARASTDTQYF	TGCAGTGCTAGGGCTAGCACAGATACGCAGTATTTT
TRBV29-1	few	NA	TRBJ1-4	CSVEWKARGKLFF	TGCAGCGTTGAGTGGAAGGCCAGAGGAAAACTGTTTTTT
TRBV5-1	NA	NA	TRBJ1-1	CASSLSTVNTEAFF	TGCGCCAGCAGCTTATCGACAGTGAACACTGAAGCTTTCTTT